The entry below describes one T cell receptor beta chain. The data were taken from a study of control samples from healthy donors and cancer patients. Generated by immunoSEQ multiplex PCR, the TCRdb table keeps only in-frame clones and is missing some. The sample has tens of thousands of clones; roughly 90% are singletons. The length of the CDR3 is 12 residues. Per germline, CDR1 LNHDA and CDR2 SQIVND (reference sequence). Deletions cut 3 bases from V and 4 bases from J, with 3 bases between. The sequenced material came from blood. This sequence originates from a woman aged 50 to 65 in good health. The rearrangement joins TRBV19 to TRBJ2-2; D is unclear. The DNA for the CDR3 is TGTGCCAGTAGTATGGGCACCGGGGAGCTGTTTTTT. It encodes CASSMGTGELFF.